The 19 T cell receptor beta chains listed next were all sequenced from one sample in a study of control samples from healthy donors and cancer patients. The assay was immunoSEQ multiplex PCR, and TCRdb's table has in-frame clones only and misses some. This table holds about 150,000 clones, about 93% found once. Sequencing input: blood. The receptors stem from a woman in her 30s in good health.

The J gene is TRBJ2-2, the V gene TRBV4-2; D gene uncertain. V lost 4 bases to trimming and J lost 7 bases, with 13 bases between them. The CDR3 totals 14 residues. CDR1 and CDR2 from the germline V gene are LGHNA and YNFKEQ. Written as DNA, the CDR3 is TGTGCCAGCAGCCGAGAACACCGGATCGGGGAGCTGTTTTTT. This translates into CASSREHRIGELFF.

The rearrangement links TRBV5-5 to TRBJ1-4, with D perhaps matching TRBD1 (5 bases). Trimming left V 2 bases short and J 8 bases short, with 16 bases between. This CDR3 contains 15 residues. The germline V gene has CDR1 SGHKS and CDR2 YYEKEE (reference sequence). CDR3 nucleotides: TGTGCCAGCAGCTTCGATAATGGGGGAGGGGAAAAACTGTTTTTT. It specifies CASSFDNGGGEKLFF.

The rearrangement uses TRBV11-3 and TRBJ2-1, with 10 bases identical to TRBD2. Germline-derived CDR1 and CDR2 are SGHNT and YENEEA. The CDR3 contains 16 residues. V gave up 4 bases and J gave up 1 base; unmatched junction bases: 4. The CDR3 sequence: CASSSSSGGSYNEQFF. CDR3 DNA sequence: TGTGCCAGCAGCTCCTCTAGCGGGGGTTCCTACAATGAGCAGTTCTTC.

V and J are TRBV21-1 and TRBJ2-4; TRBD2, the D gene given by the table, was not confirmed from the DNA. TRBV21-1 is noted as a pseudogene. CDR3 size: 17 residues. The CDR3 DNA reads TGTGCCAGCAGCGGGCTAGCGGGAACGCGGTCCAAAAACATTCAGTACTTC. Protein: CASSGLAGTRSKNIQYF.

CDR3 protein: CASSLNRGSQGAEQYF. CDR3 in DNA: TGTGCCAGCAGCTTAAATCGGGGCTCCCAAGGCGCCGAGCAGTACTTC. The chain carries TRBV11-2 and TRBJ2-7; the D gene could be TRBD1 or TRBD2 (5 bases each). The CDR3 runs to 16 residues. With 2 bases removed from V and 6 bases from J, the gap between germline ends came to 20 bases. CDR1 SGHAT and CDR2 FQNNGV come from the germline V gene.

V and J are TRBV5-1 and TRBJ2-7; 9 nucleotides align to TRBD1. From germline, CDR1 is SGHRS and CDR2 YFSETQ. CDR3 length: 15 amino acids. V lost 5 bases, J lost 0 bases, and 6 bases stayed unmatched. The CDR3 region has the DNA TGCGCCAGCAGTCCCGGGACAGGGAACTCCTACGAGCAGTACTTC. Translation gives CASSPGTGNSYEQYF.

CDR3 nucleotides: TGTGCCAGCAGCCCCGGACCGACCTTCGGGGAGCAGTACTTC. Its translation is CASSPGPTFGEQYF. The chain recombines TRBV3-1 (or the pseudogene TRBV3-2) with TRBJ2-7; D gene ambiguous. Looked up from germline, CDR1 is LGHDT and CDR2 is YNNKEL (reference sequence). Between the trimmed V and J ends, which lost 4 bases and 7 bases, there was a span of 17 bases. The CDR3 has 14 amino acids.

V usage is TRBV3-1 (or the pseudogene TRBV3-2) and J usage is TRBJ1-4; 8 positions agree with TRBD1. V dropped 0 bases and J dropped 4; count of bases not matched to a gene: 4. CDR3 length: 16 residues. Per the germline V gene, CDR1 is LGHDT and CDR2 is YNNKEL (reference sequence). The CDR3 here is CASSQDGTGVNEKLFF. As DNA, the CDR3 is TGTGCCAGCAGCCAAGATGGGACAGGTGTTAATGAAAAACTGTTTTTT.

The V gene is TRBV4-1, the J gene TRBJ2-3; D may match TRBD1 or TRBD2 (5 bases each). The CDR3 extends over 17 amino acids. Germline V gene data show CDR1 as MGHRA and CDR2 as YSYEKL. Deletions cut 1 base from V and 0 bases from J, with 14 bases between. The CDR3 protein is CASSQVPGGRSTDTQYF. CDR3 DNA sequence: TGCGCCAGCAGCCAAGTCCCTGGGGGACGAAGCACAGATACGCAGTATTTT.

The rearrangement links TRBV7-2 to TRBJ2-2, with D possibly matching TRBD1 (6 bases). Trimming shortened V by 3 bases and J by 4 bases, and 12 bases separated the two germline ends. The CDR3 runs 15 residues. Germline values: CDR1 SGHTA, CDR2 FQGNSA. The CDR3 protein is CASSFGRGTTGELFF. Written as DNA, the CDR3 is TGTGCCAGCAGCTTCGGCAGGGGAACCACCGGGGAGCTGTTTTTT.

The chain joins TRBV28 to TRBJ1-5; D gene unclear. This CDR3 contains 14 residues. Looked up from germline, CDR1 is MDHEN and CDR2 is SYDVKM. The germline V and J ends were trimmed by 2 bases and 3 bases, with 8 bases remaining between them. CDR3 DNA sequence: TGTGCCAGCAGTTTAGTACTAAACAATCAGCCCCAGCATTTT. Residues: CASSLVLNNQPQHF. Full variable domain (rest looked up from reference TRBV28 and TRBJ1-5): DVKVTQSSRYLVKRTGEKVFLECVQDMDHENMFWYRQDPGLGLRLIYFSYDVKMKEKGDIPEGYSVSREKKERFSLILESASTNQTSMYLCASSLVLNNQPQHFGDGTRLSIL.

The chain links TRBV28 to TRBJ2-4, with 10 bases that match TRBD1. V shed 8 bases, J shed 8 bases, and the junction held 9 bases outside the gene matches. This CDR3 is 14 amino acids long. Germline CDR1 and CDR2: MDHEN and SYDVKM. DNA of the CDR3: TGTGCCAGCTCCCAACGGACAGGGGGGGACATTCAGTACTTC. Amino acid sequence: CASSQRTGGDIQYF.

The J gene is TRBJ2-3, the V gene TRBV25-1, with TRBD1 identical over 7 bases. CDR1 and CDR2 from the germline V gene are MGHDK and SYGVNS. The CDR3 is made up of 14 amino acids. With V trimmed by 7 bases and J by 5 bases, 9 bases remained unmatched. The CDR3 reads CASTGTVTLDTQYF. CDR3 nucleotides: TGTGCCAGCACAGGGACAGTGACCCTAGATACGCAGTATTTT.

The CDR3 loop reads CASSQPNEQYF. CDR3 DNA: TGTGCCAGCAGTCAGCCCAACGAGCAGTACTTC. The V and J genes are TRBV6-2 or TRBV6-3 and TRBJ2-7; D gene uncertain. CDR1 and CDR2 from the germline V gene are MNHEY and SVGEGT. The CDR3 contains 11 residues. V lost 5 bases and J 5 bases, leaving 7 bases between the germline ends.

As for this clone: The junction does not match germline at one end; this may be a read error. At the DNA level, this CDR3 is encoded by other sequences in the same sample as well. The chain uses TRBV7-2 and TRBJ1-2; D remains ambiguous. CDR1 is SGHTA and CDR2 is FQGNSA in the germline V gene. This CDR3 has 13 amino acids. In DNA form, the CDR3 reads TGCGCCAGCAGCTCCTACACGATGCGGGGCTACACCTTC. Amino acids: CASSSYTMRGYTF. Variable domain in full (rest from reference TRBV7-2 and TRBJ1-2): GAGVSQSPSNKVTEKGKDVELRCDPISGHTALYWYRQSLGQGLEFLIYFQGNSAPDKSGLPSDRFSAERTGGSVSTLTIQRTQQEDSAVYLCASSSYTMRGYTFGSGTRLTVV.

This chain links TRBV2 with TRBJ2-7; 7 nucleotides align to TRBD1. The CDR3 runs 13 residues. Germline-derived CDR1 and CDR2 are SNHLY and FYNNEI. V shed 6 bases, J shed 3 bases, and the junction held 5 bases outside the gene matches. CDR3: CASRVGTDYEQYF. As DNA, the CDR3 is TGTGCCAGCAGGGTCGGGACAGACTACGAGCAGTACTTC. Looking up the rest from reference TRBV2 and TRBJ2-7 gives the full variable domain: EPEVTQTPSHQVTQMGQEVILRCVPISNHLYFYWYRQILGQKVEFLVSFYNNEISEKSEIFDDQFSVERPDGSNFTLKIRSTKLEDSAMYFCASRVGTDYEQYFGPGTRLTVT.

This chain uses TRBV4-2 with TRBJ2-4; D possibly matches TRBD1 or TRBD2 (5 bases each). The J call is in doubt because the DNA end fits TRBJ2-7 better. This CDR3 has 17 residues. The V gene's germline CDR1 is LGHNA and CDR2 YNFKEQ. The CDR3 spells CASSQESDRLTGHEQYF. The CDR3 nucleotides read TGTGCCAGCAGCCAAGAAAGCGATCGACTGACGGGGCACGAGCAGTACTTC.

In its sample, this clone was seen once. The rearrangement uses TRBV5-1 and TRBJ1-2; D is unresolved. V lost 4 bases and J 10 bases, leaving 14 bases between the germline ends. CDR1 SGHRS and CDR2 YFSETQ come from the germline V gene. CDR3 size: 12 residues. CDR3 residues: CASSRQGPPYTF. Written as DNA, the CDR3 is TGCGCCAGCAGCCGGCAAGGGCCTCCCTACACCTTC.

Only one count was recorded for this clone. The chain recombines TRBV24-1 with TRBJ1-5; D ambiguous. The germline V gene encodes CDR1 KGHDR and CDR2 SFDVKD. The V and J ends lost 0 bases and 4 bases respectively, with 6 bases between them. This CDR3 comprises 14 residues. This chain's CDR3 is CATSDLEGNQPQHF. DNA for the CDR3: TGTGCCACCAGTGATTTGGAAGGAAATCAGCCCCAGCATTTT.